This T cell receptor (beta chain) comes out of a study of Ad26.COV2.S vaccination and SARS-CoV-2 variants (dated by TCRdb to the early 2020s). About the full investigation: Donors in the vaccine arm were drawn from COV1001, a phase I-IIa trial of Ad26.COV2.S in healthy adults that was multicentre, randomized, double-blind and placebo-controlled. Ad26.COV2.S was given intramuscularly at 5x10^10 or 1x10^11 viral particles, as a single shot or as two shots 56 days apart. The specificity and breadth of SARS-CoV-2-reactive T cell receptors after Ad26.COV2.S vaccination were assessed by TCRbeta repertoire sequencing. The TCR-sequenced set comprised approximately 30 samples: around 20 Ad26.COV2.S vaccine recipients, 5 placebo recipients and 8 SARS-CoV-2 convalescent individuals. Participants in the trial were split at random into five groups of five each, receiving low-dose or high-dose Ad26.COV2.S once or twice, or else placebo on both occasions. Blinding of investigators to trial group allocation was maintained during experiments and outcome assessment. Study-wide findings and limitations: Vaccine and placebo recipients had comparable non-spike TCR breadth, which fits with the vaccine containing only spike. Ad26.COV2.S recipients had higher spike-specific TCR breadth than placebo recipients (P = 0.0014). Substantial breadth of spike-specific CD8+ and CD4+ T cell responses was reported after vaccination. The study was not powered to compare responses between vaccine doses or regimens. According to the authors, total T cell responses may have been underestimated by the TCR breadth and depth analyses.

V is cut back by 1 base and J by 6 bases, with 3 bases in the junction unmatched. In the germline V gene (reference sequence), CDR1 corresponds to LGHDT and CDR2 to YNNKEL. The CDR3 spans 15 residues, from the cysteine through the phenylalanine. Only the CDR3 DNA is retained, 45 bases long and in frame from the first base. Turning to this clone: The clone's antigen remains unknown. No clone much larger than this one lies a single base away; base qualities are absent.

The immunoSEQ Assay was used to sequence TCRbeta CDR3 regions. After extraction, genomic DNA underwent amplification by bias-controlled multiplex PCR, followed by high-throughput sequencing. The study's own analysis went as follows. Collapsing and filtering of sequences were performed to quantify the absolute abundance of each unique TCRbeta CDR3 region. T cell fraction was estimated by normalizing TCRbeta template counts to usable DNA, with usable DNA measured through amplification of reference genes found in all nucleated cells. Repertoire TCRs were annotated as SARS-CoV-2-specific when V gene, CDR3 amino acid sequence and J gene were exactly matched to a known reactive TCR set. The reference SARS-CoV-2 TCR set came from MIRA and was filtered for enrichment in COVID-19-positive ImmuneCODE repertoires, removing public or cross-reactive TCRs. Using the MIRA antigens, annotated TCRs were further analysed by specific ORF or by position within an ORF. Breadth was defined as the number of annotated unique rearrangements divided by the total number of unique productive rearrangements, and depth was defined as the summed frequency of the annotated unique rearrangements. Group comparisons of TCR breadth used two-sided Wilcoxon rank-sum tests. In TCRdb, the immuneACCESS table is reduced to in-frame sequences with V and J assigned. These tables do not hold every clone; where another copy was compared, an unresolved V gene accounts for under half, and the others remain unexplained. That table gives V, J and clone size, and the DNA gave D and trimming. This sample holds roughly 500,000 clones; 70% to 90% were observed only once. About 13% of the sample lies in the top ten.

According to the study, the label for this sample's treatment or condition signals: some 19 received Ad26.COV2.S at low or high dose, single or two shots; 5 received placebo; per-sample allocation not given. For vaccine and placebo recipients, repertoires were sequenced using samples collected on day 63 after the first injection. In Cohort 1b, some 25 adults aged 18-55 years were enrolled at a single site in Boston, USA, between 29 July and 7 August 2020. As a vaccine, Ad26.COV2.S was a replication-incompetent adenovirus type 26 vector that expressed a prefusion-stabilized SARS-CoV-2 spike protein derived from the original Wuhan strain.

Recombination connected TRBV3-1 (or the pseudogene TRBV3-2) to TRBJ2-2, with 9 bases aligning to TRBD2. The starting material was peripheral blood, obtained in a trial of Ad26.COV2.S vaccine versus placebo. This sequence was found in a person between 18 and 59 years old who received the Ad26.COV2.S COVID-19 vaccine or a placebo. The CDR3 region: CASSQGGRAPGELFF. The DNA reads as follows: TGTGCCAGCAGCCAAGGCGGGAGGGCCCCCGGGGAGCTGTTTTTT.